What follows are 16 T cell receptor beta chains derived from one specimen sequenced in a study of T cells in Graves' hyperthyroidism and ophthalmopathy. Using RNA transcripts as the source, TCR beta CDR3 regions were amplified. With the HTBI primer set, the TCR CDR3 went through a first round of RT-PCR. A single record per CDR3 protein comes from TCRdb applying MiXCR to the multiplex PCR reads. Of some 300,000 distinct CDR3 sequences listed, about an eighth are singletons. Material: blood. These receptors all come from a woman in her twenties or thirties with Graves' hyperthyroidism that later progressed to Graves' ophthalmopathy.

This clonotype appeared many times. This rearrangement joins TRBV5-1 to TRBJ2-5, with 8 bases aligning to TRBD2. CDR3 size: 13 residues. Germline V gene sequence: CDR1 SGHRS, CDR2 YFSETQ. J lost 5 bases, V lost 2 bases, and 2 bases had no gene match. The CDR3 protein is CASSFTSGETQYF. The CDR3 DNA is TGCGCCAGCAGCTTCACTAGCGGTGAGACCCAGTACTTC.

This clonotype was seen only a few times. This chain uses TRBV14 with TRBJ2-4; D is unclear. Germline V gives CDR1 SGHDN, CDR2 FVKESK. Trimming cost V 1 base and J 9 bases, with 13 bases left between them. The CDR3 length is 14 residues. For the CDR3, the DNA is TGTGCCAGCAGCCAAGTGGCCGGACCGGGCATTCAGTACTTC. This encodes CASSQVAGPGIQYF. Drawing the rest from reference TRBV14 and TRBJ2-4, the complete variable domain is EAGVTQFPSHSVIEKGQTVTLRCDPISGHDNLYWYRRVMGKEIKFLLHFVKESKQDESGMPNNRFLAERTGGTYSTLKVQPAELEDSGVYFCASSQVAGPGIQYFGAGTRLSVL.

This clonotype was seen many times. This chain uses TRBV6-1 with TRBJ1-5, with D tentatively TRBD1 (5 bases). The germline V gene has CDR1 MNHNS and CDR2 SASEGT. This CDR3 region has 16 residues. V lost 6 bases and J 4 bases, leaving 19 bases between the germline ends. In nucleotides, the CDR3 is TGTGCCAGCAGACGGACCATTCAGGGATCTAATCAGCCCCAGCATTTT. Protein sequence: CASRRTIQGSNQPQHF.

This clonotype was counted many times. The chain combines TRBV9 with TRBJ1-6; a weak D match, TRBD1 (6 bases). This CDR3 is built from 16 residues. The V gene's germline CDR1 is SGDLS and CDR2 YYNGEE. V dropped 6 bases and J dropped 3 bases, with 16 bases sitting between them. As DNA, the CDR3 is TGTGCCAGCAACCCAGGGGACGGGGACTATAATTCACCCCTCCACTTT. This codes for CASNPGDGDYNSPLHF.

This clonotype was counted many times. The chain carries TRBV6-1 and TRBJ1-6; tentative D call: TRBD1 (6 bases). The germline CDR1 and CDR2 sequences are MNHNS and SASEGT. The CDR3 contains 15 residues. The V and J ends lost 3 bases and 10 bases respectively, with 16 bases between them. The CDR3 nucleotides are TGTGCCAGCAGTGAGTCAGGGGTGCTTGCCTCACCCCTCCACTTT. Translating it yields CASSESGVLASPLHF.

This sequence joins TRBV9 and TRBJ2-5; 12 bases line up with TRBD1. The V gene end was trimmed by 4 bases and the J gene end by 5 bases; junction bases not matched to a gene: 6. Per the germline V gene, CDR1 is SGDLS and CDR2 is YYNGEE. CDR3 length: 15 residues. CDR3 sequence: CASSLGTGGYETQYF. CDR3 nucleotides: TGTGCCAGCAGCTTAGGGACAGGGGGCTATGAGACCCAGTACTTC.

This clonotype showed up many times. The chain carries TRBV7-3 and TRBJ2-3; D gene uncertain. With 5 bases removed from V and 0 bases from J, the gap between germline ends came to 6 bases. This CDR3 contains 13 residues. Germline V gives CDR1 SGHTA, CDR2 FQGTGA. The CDR3 region has the DNA TGTGCCAGCAGCGCGATTAGCACAGATACGCAGTATTTT. The encoded protein is CASSAISTDTQYF.

This clonotype was counted only a few times. The rearrangement joins TRBV27 to TRBJ2-1; no clear D gene. Germline V gene lookup returns CDR1 MNHEY and CDR2 SMNVEV (reference sequence). The CDR3 length is 14 residues. The V end was cut by 4 bases, the J end by 2 bases, with 9 bases between. CDR3 in DNA: TGTGCCAGCAGTTATCCTGGGGCCTACAATGAGCAGTTCTTC. Translation gives CASSYPGAYNEQFF.

This clonotype occurred many times. The V gene is TRBV7-3, the J gene TRBJ2-7; 8 bases fit TRBD1. The CDR3 totals 17 residues. Germline V CDR1 and CDR2: SGHTA, FQGTGA. Trimming at V came to 9 bases and at J to 6 bases, leaving 22 bases not matched to a gene. CDR3 amino acids: CARRQIRTGFLLCEQYF. CDR3 nucleotide sequence: TGTGCCAGACGGCAAATTAGGACAGGGTTCTTGTTGTGCGAGCAGTACTTC.

There are a few counts of this clonotype. The chain employs TRBV12-5 and TRBJ1-2; 7 bases match TRBD1. The CDR3 runs to 16 residues. Germline CDR1 reads LGHNT; CDR2 reads FRNRAP. CDR3 loop: CARSLRTGRSHHGYTF. CDR3 nucleotide sequence: TGTGCCAGGAGTTTGCGGACAGGCCGATCTCATCATGGCTACACCTTC.

This clonotype came up many times. The rearrangement uses TRBV3-1 and TRBJ2-5, with 12 bases aligning to TRBD2. The CDR3 loop spans 15 amino acids. From germline, CDR1 is LGHDT and CDR2 YNNKEL (reference sequence). The junction had 6 bases not matched to a gene; V was cut back by 5 bases and J by 5 bases. The DNA of the CDR3 is TGTGCCAGCAGCTCCGGACTAGCGGGATATGAGACCCAGTACTTC. It codes for CASSSGLAGYETQYF.

This clonotype was picked up many times. V is TRBV6-1 and J is TRBJ2-2; D gene unclear. The CDR3 sequence is 13 residues long. V shed 6 bases and J shed 6 bases, with 11 bases lying between them. Per the germline V gene, CDR1 is MNHNS and CDR2 is SASEGT. The CDR3 nucleotides read TGTGCCAGCAGAGGTAGATCCGCCGGGGAGCTGTTTTTT. Translating gives CASRGRSAGELFF.

In its sample, this clonotype was seen many times. This sequence joins TRBV6-2 or TRBV6-3 and TRBJ1-1, with D unresolved. The CDR3 consists of 13 residues. Germline V gives CDR1 MNHEY, CDR2 SVGEGT. Trimming pared 6 bases from V and 3 bases from J, leaving 11 bases between. In nucleotides, the CDR3 is TGTGCCAGCAGCCCTCAGATTTACACTGAAGCTTTCTTT. This codes for CASSPQIYTEAFF.

In this sample, this clonotype turned up many times. CDR3 nucleotides: TGTGCCAGCAGCCCGGTCAGCGGCTGGGAAGAGACCCAGTACTTC. Protein product: CASSPVSGWEETQYF. The chain joins TRBV7-9 to TRBJ2-5; a weak D match, TRBD2 (5 bases). Per the germline V gene, CDR1 is SEHNR and CDR2 is FQNEAQ (reference sequence). Trimming cost V 5 bases and J 3 bases, with 16 bases left between them. The CDR3 extends over 15 amino acids. Full variable domain (missing parts from reference TRBV7-9 and TRBJ2-5): DTGVSQNPRHKITKRGQNVTFRCDPISEHNRLYWYRQTLGQGPEFLTYFQNEAQLEKSRLLSDRFSAERPKGSFSTLEIQRTEQGDSAMYLCASSPVSGWEETQYFGPGTRLLVL.

This clonotype was seen ten or more times. The rearrangement links TRBV12-3 or TRBV12-4 to TRBJ2-5; D is ambiguous. The CDR3 is 12 residues long. With 5 bases removed from V and 5 bases from J, the gap between germline ends came to 9 bases. The CDR3 DNA reads TGTGCCAGCAGTAAGAGACCTGAGACCCAGTACTTC. Translating gives CASSKRPETQYF.

This clonotype occurred many times. The genes are TRBV7-2 and TRBJ2-7, with D perhaps TRBD1 or TRBD2 (5 bases each). Trimming left V 2 bases short and J 7 bases short, with 21 bases between. Per the germline V gene, CDR1 is SGHTA and CDR2 is FQGNSA. This CDR3 has 16 residues. This chain's CDR3 is CASSLRPGGGTREQYF. CDR3 DNA sequence: TGTGCCAGCAGCTTAAGGCCGGGTGGGGGAACTCGGGAGCAGTACTTC.